Each of the 20 T cell receptor beta chains below was sequenced from the same sample in a study of T cell repertoires in cytomegalovirus infection (dated by TCRdb to between 2018 and 2021). Sequencing relied on an Illumina HiSeq 1500. TCRdb trimmed the raw reads at Q25, called clones with MiXCR and kept productive beta chains. Duplicate CDR3 protein sequences are folded into a single record with the most common DNA and genes. The sample contains about 500,000 distinct CDR3 sequences, 30% to 40% of them found a single time. The ten largest clones add up to 15% to 20% of the sample. The treatment or condition label, as the study defines it: in vitro stimulation with specific CMV peptide epitopes to enrich CMV-specific T cells. Antigens for these TCRs are unknown. The specimen comprised cultured PBMCs, sampled from culture after CMV antigen stimulation. All receptors derive from a human donor in good health (CMV status not recorded). Some clones in this sample may be carry-over from other donors' samples.

The chain uses TRBV28 and TRBJ2-7; 8 bases are shared with TRBD2. The CDR3 covers 13 residues. Germline V gene lookup returns CDR1 MDHEN and CDR2 SYDVKM. The trim removed 8 bases at V and 3 bases at J, leaving 6 bases unmatched. Here the CDR3 reads CASRSGTSYEQYF. The CDR3 nucleotides read TGTGCCAGCCGTAGCGGGACCAGCTACGAGCAGTACTTC.

This clonotype was found a few times. DNA of the CDR3: TGTGCCAGCAGGGCAGCACGGCCGAACACTGAAGCTTTCTTT. Residues: CASRAARPNTEAFF. This chain links TRBV2 with TRBJ1-1, with D unclear. V was clipped by 6 bases and J by 1 base, with 12 bases between them. Germline assignment: CDR1 SNHLY and CDR2 FYNNEI. The CDR3 totals 14 residues.

J is TRBJ2-1 and V is TRBV6-2 or TRBV6-3; D not resolved. Per the germline V gene, CDR1 is MNHEY and CDR2 is SVGEGT. Trimming removed 2 bases from V and 3 bases from J, with 14 bases in between. This CDR3 region has 16 residues. The CDR3 DNA sequence: TGTGCCAGCAGTTACGGCTTCTCAAGCCGCTACAATGAGCAGTTCTTC. Protein product: CASSYGFSSRYNEQFF.

The chain carries TRBV5-1 and TRBJ2-2, with 7 bases lining up with TRBD2. Germline CDR1 and CDR2: SGHRS and YFSETQ. The ends lost 0 bases at V and 5 bases at J; junction bases unmatched: 4. This CDR3 spans 15 amino acids. The CDR3 reads CASSLGGSWTGELFF. The CDR3 DNA reads as TGCGCCAGCAGCTTGGGCGGGAGTTGGACCGGGGAGCTGTTTTTT. Drawing the rest from reference TRBV5-1 and TRBJ2-2, the complete variable domain is KAGVTQTPRYLIKTRGQQVTLSCSPISGHRSVSWYQQTPGQGLQFLFEYFSETQRNKGNFPGRFSGRQFSNSRSEMNVSTLELGDSALYLCASSLGGSWTGELFFGEGSRLTVL.

The rearrangement uses TRBV28 and TRBJ1-1; TRBD1 matches 8 bases. Per the germline V gene, CDR1 is MDHEN and CDR2 is SYDVKM. Trimming removed 4 bases from V and 2 bases from J; junction bases left unmatched: 9. This CDR3 comprises 16 residues. DNA for the CDR3: TGTGCCAGCAGTTGGGACAGGAGATACCCTAACACTGAAGCTTTCTTT. Protein product: CASSWDRRYPNTEAFF. The variable domain in full, with the rest retrieved from reference TRBV28 and TRBJ1-1, is DVKVTQSSRYLVKRTGEKVFLECVQDMDHENMFWYRQDPGLGLRLIYFSYDVKMKEKGDIPEGYSVSREKKERFSLILESASTNQTSMYLCASSWDRRYPNTEAFFGQGTRLTVV.

The chain combines TRBV4-1 with TRBJ2-3, with D perhaps matching TRBD1 (6 bases). Germline values: CDR1 MGHRA, CDR2 YSYEKL. There are 14 residues in the CDR3. Deletions cut 2 bases from V and 2 bases from J, with 8 bases between. The CDR3: CASSQLGATDTQYF. CDR3 nucleotides: TGCGCCAGCAGCCAATTGGGGGCCACAGATACGCAGTATTTT.

The chain is built from TRBV6-2 or TRBV6-3 and TRBJ2-3; 7 bases agree with TRBD2. Germline V lookup: CDR1 MNHEY, CDR2 SVGEGT. The CDR3 has 17 residues. J gave up 0 bases and V 6 bases, and 12 bases lay outside the gene matches. CDR3 in amino acids: CASSRRELAPSTDTQYF. CDR3 in DNA: TGTGCCAGCAGCAGACGGGAACTAGCGCCTAGCACAGATACGCAGTATTTT.

This clonotype was counted between two and nine times. The V gene is TRBV4-3, the J gene TRBJ1-2; D uncertain. The length of the CDR3 is 14 residues. Trimming took off 0 bases at V and 10 bases at J, with 15 bases between the two ends. Looked up from germline, CDR1 is LGHNA and CDR2 is YSLEER. The CDR3 loop is CASSQDSGRNYYTF. CDR3 nucleotide sequence: TGCGCCAGCAGCCAAGACTCGGGCCGGAATTACTACACCTTC.

The genes are TRBV14 and TRBJ2-1; tentative D call: TRBD2 (6 bases). The germline V gene has CDR1 SGHDN and CDR2 FVKESK. Trimming left V 2 bases short and J 3 bases short, with 14 bases between. This CDR3 has 16 residues. The CDR3 coding sequence is TGTGCCAGCAGCCAAAACCGGGAGTCGCTCTACAATGAGCAGTTCTTC. It codes for CASSQNRESLYNEQFF.

The chain uses TRBV7-6 and TRBJ1-4, with D possibly TRBD1 on 5 matching bases. Germline values: CDR1 SGHVS, CDR2 FNYEAQ. V gave up 7 bases and J gave up 0 bases, with 12 bases separating them. CDR3 size: 15 residues. The chain's CDR3 is CASKVHRSTNEKLFF. The CDR3 bases are TGTGCCAGCAAGGTTCACAGGTCAACTAATGAAAAACTGTTTTTT.

There are many counts of this clonotype. The chain has TRBV7-2 and TRBJ1-2; D not certain. Germline-derived CDR1 and CDR2 are SGHTA and FQGNSA. The CDR3 sequence is 15 residues long. Trimming cost V 2 bases and J 0 bases, with 10 bases left between them. Written as DNA, the CDR3 is TGTGCCAGCAGCTTACAGAGGGAAGCTAACTATGGCTACACCTTC. Its translation: CASSLQREANYGYTF.

This clonotype came up a few times. V usage is TRBV6-5 and J usage is TRBJ2-3; 9 bases agree with TRBD2. CDR3 length equals 16 residues. The trim removed 2 bases at V and 2 bases at J, leaving 5 bases unmatched. The V gene's germline CDR1 is MNHEY and CDR2 SVGAGI. The CDR3 reads CASSYDSGGNTDTQYF. Written as DNA, the CDR3 is TGTGCCAGCAGTTACGATAGCGGGGGTAACACAGATACGCAGTATTTT.

The chain uses TRBV7-2 and TRBJ2-4, with TRBD1 identical over 8 bases. CDR1 is SGHTA and CDR2 is FQGNSA in the germline V gene. CDR3 length equals 14 residues. V was pared by 1 base and J by 6 bases, with 2 bases of the junction left unmatched. The CDR3 DNA reads TGTGCCAGCAGCTTAGTCCAGGGGGCAAACATTCAGTACTTC. Encoded protein: CASSLVQGANIQYF.

J is TRBJ1-2 and V is TRBV19; D is unclear. Germline loops: CDR1 LNHDA, CDR2 SQIVND (reference sequence). Trimming pared 3 bases from V and 0 bases from J, leaving 17 bases between. This CDR3 is 17 amino acids long. The CDR3 loop reads CASSIGFSSGANYGYTF. Here the CDR3 DNA reads TGTGCCAGTAGTATTGGCTTTTCGAGCGGAGCTAACTATGGCTACACCTTC.

The gene calls are TRBV2 and TRBJ2-3; 9 bases are a match to TRBD2. The germline gives CDR1 SNHLY, CDR2 FYNNEI. Trimming took 7 bases from V and 9 from J; bases not matched to a gene: 14. This CDR3 is built from 15 residues. The CDR3 DNA sequence: TGTGCCAGCACCCTGGCTAGCGGGACCCCTGGGACGCAGTATTTT. It specifies CASTLASGTPGTQYF.

This sequence joins TRBV15 and TRBJ2-7; possible D gene TRBD1, 6 bases. V was trimmed by 2 bases and J by 5 bases, leaving 19 bases between them. CDR3 length: 16 residues. The germline CDR1 and CDR2 sequences are LNHNV and YYDKDF (reference sequence). The CDR3 loop reads CATSRSVTTGQNEQYF. CDR3 nucleotides: TGTGCCACCAGCAGATCTGTGACAACAGGGCAAAACGAGCAGTACTTC.

The chain couples TRBV28 to TRBJ2-5, with 8 bases identical to TRBD2. CDR3 length equals 20 residues. V lost 3 bases and J lost 5; bases outside the gene matches: 23. CDR1 MDHEN and CDR2 SYDVKM come from the germline V gene. CDR3 sequence reads: CASSLPDQVPGPTGGETQYF. The CDR3 DNA reads TGTGCCAGCAGTTTGCCCGACCAAGTCCCAGGGCCCACGGGGGGGGAGACCCAGTACTTC. Combining the CDR3 with reference TRBV28 and TRBJ2-5 gives the whole variable domain DVKVTQSSRYLVKRTGEKVFLECVQDMDHENMFWYRQDPGLGLRLIYFSYDVKMKEKGDIPEGYSVSREKKERFSLILESASTNQTSMYLCASSLPDQVPGPTGGETQYFGPGTRLLVL.

The chain employs TRBV29-1 and TRBJ1-1; a weak D match, TRBD1 (5 bases). The ends were cut back, 4 bases at V and 11 bases at J, with 17 bases in the middle. In germline, CDR1 is SQVTM, CDR2 ANQGSEA. This CDR3 contains 12 residues. CDR3 sequence (DNA): TGCAGCGTTGGAATCGGGGGGGGGAGGGCTTTCTTT. This codes for CSVGIGGGRAFF.

This chain uses TRBV29-1 with TRBJ1-2; D remains ambiguous. Trimming left V 2 bases short and J 2 bases short, with 6 bases between. Germline values: CDR1 SQVTM, CDR2 ANQGSEA. The CDR3 runs 12 residues. The CDR3 loop reads CSVEHQNYGYTF. Here the CDR3 DNA reads TGCAGCGTTGAACATCAGAACTATGGCTACACCTTC.

The table lists this clonotype with a few counts. This chain connects TRBV6-1 to TRBJ2-7; 9 bases match TRBD2. This CDR3 contains 16 residues. Germline CDR1 reads MNHNS; CDR2 reads SASEGT. CDR3 loop: CASREAGGNGRYEQYV. In DNA, the CDR3 is TGTGCCAGCAGGGAAGCGGGAGGTAATGGGCGCTACGAGCAGTACGTC.